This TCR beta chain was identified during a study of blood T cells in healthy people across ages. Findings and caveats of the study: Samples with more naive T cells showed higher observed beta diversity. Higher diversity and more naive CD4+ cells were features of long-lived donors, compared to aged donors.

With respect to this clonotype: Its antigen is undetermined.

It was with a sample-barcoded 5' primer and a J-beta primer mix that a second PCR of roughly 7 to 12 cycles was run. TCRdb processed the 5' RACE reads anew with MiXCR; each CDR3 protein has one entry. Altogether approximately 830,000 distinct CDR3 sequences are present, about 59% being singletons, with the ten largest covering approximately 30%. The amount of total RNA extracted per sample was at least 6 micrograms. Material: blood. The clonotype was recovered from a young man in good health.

CDR3 region: CASSVEGDQETQYF. The CDR3 region has the DNA TGTGCCAGCAGCGTAGAGGGGGATCAAGAGACCCAGTACTTC. The chain couples TRBV9 to TRBJ2-5; D is perhaps TRBD1 (6 bases). The CDR3 extends over 14 amino acids. Trimming pared 0 bases from V and 2 bases from J, leaving 8 bases between. Germline V gene lookup returns CDR1 SGDLS and CDR2 YYNGEE.